The 20 T cell receptor beta chains reported below all come from one sample, sequenced in a study of OX40 agonist ivuxolimab in advanced cancers. Measured with immunoSEQ multiplex PCR; TCRdb has only the in-frame clones, and not every one. Seen here are some 80,000 clones, approximately 88% observed once, and the top ten hold 6.5% to 8%. Source: CD4+ or CD8+ T cells sorted from blood, taken in a trial of the OX40 agonist ivuxolimab. The receptor set was obtained from an adult with an advanced solid tumor such as melanoma, head and neck, liver or kidney cancer.

The V gene is TRBV14, the J gene TRBJ1-4; the D gene is possibly TRBD1 (5 bases). Germline V lookup: CDR1 SGHDN, CDR2 FVKESK. The CDR3 runs 16 residues. V lost 6 bases and J 4 bases, leaving 18 bases between the germline ends. CDR3 nucleotide sequence: TGTGCCAGCAGTCCCAGTCAGGGCAGCCTTAATGAAAAACTGTTTTTT. Protein product: CASSPSQGSLNEKLFF.

This clone was seen a few times. J is TRBJ1-2 and V is TRBV19; TRBD1 aligns across 7 bases. The CDR3 contains 13 residues. CDR1 and CDR2 from the germline V gene are LNHDA and SQIVND (reference sequence). Trimming removed 6 bases from V and 7 bases from J; junction bases left unmatched: 8. CDR3 protein: CASRISDRAGYTF. The CDR3 DNA sequence: TGTGCCAGTAGGATTTCTGACAGGGCTGGCTACACCTTC.

The chain has TRBV5-1 and TRBJ1-1; 7 nucleotides line up with TRBD1. The CDR3 is made up of 16 amino acids. The germline V gene has CDR1 SGHRS and CDR2 YFSETQ. After removal of 4 bases from V and 0 bases from J, the junction contained 9 bases not matched to a gene. As DNA, the CDR3 is TGCGCCAGCAGCCAGACAGGGACGGCCATGAACACTGAAGCTTTCTTT. Its protein product is CASSQTGTAMNTEAFF.

The chain combines TRBV18 with TRBJ1-1, with D uncertain. Germline lookup yields CDR1 KGHSH and CDR2 LQKENI. Trimming pared 8 bases from V and 0 bases from J, leaving 7 bases between. The CDR3 sequence is 12 residues long. The CDR3 here is CASRNMNTEAFF. The CDR3 DNA sequence: TGTGCCAGCCGAAACATGAACACTGAAGCTTTCTTT.

The chain carries TRBV11-2 and TRBJ2-3, with no clear D. Trimming removed 1 base from V and 4 bases from J, with 6 bases in between. The CDR3 consists of 13 residues. Germline assignment: CDR1 SGHAT and CDR2 FQNNGV. The CDR3 protein is CASSLGSPDTQYF. The CDR3, as DNA: TGTGCCAGCAGCTTAGGTAGTCCAGATACGCAGTATTTT.

The chain has TRBV7-2 and TRBJ2-4, with D hard to call. Germline CDR1 reads SGHTA; CDR2 reads FQGNSA. The V gene lost 3 bases and the J gene lost 8 bases, with 20 bases spanning the gap. This CDR3 has 16 residues. The CDR3 DNA reads TGTGCCAGCAGCTTCCCCCTTACCGGGTCTCGAGACATTCAGTACTTC. This encodes CASSFPLTGSRDIQYF. The full variable domain, rest sourced from reference TRBV7-2 and TRBJ2-4, is GAGVSQSPSNKVTEKGKDVELRCDPISGHTALYWYRQSLGQGLEFLIYFQGNSAPDKSGLPSDRFSAERTGGSVSTLTIQRTQQEDSAVYLCASSFPLTGSRDIQYFGAGTRLSVL.

This chain uses TRBV7-6 with TRBJ2-7; 7 bases line up with TRBD1. The CDR3 covers 14 residues. J gave up 2 bases and V 5 bases, and 6 bases lay outside the gene matches. The germline CDR1 and CDR2 sequences are SGHVS and FNYEAQ. As DNA, the CDR3 is TGTGCCAGCAGCCACCGGGACAGCCCCTACGAGCAGTACTTC. As protein: CASSHRDSPYEQYF.

The chain carries TRBV19 and TRBJ1-2; D possibly corresponds to TRBD1 (6 bases). Trimming took off 0 bases at V and 8 bases at J, with 13 bases between the two ends. This CDR3 is 14 amino acids long. In germline, CDR1 is LNHDA, CDR2 SQIVND (reference sequence). CDR3 sequence (DNA): TGTGCCAGTAGTATAGATAACAGGGTGGGCGGCTACACCTTC. This encodes CASSIDNRVGGYTF.

V gene TRBV2 combines with J gene TRBJ2-7; D is unclear. Germline lookup yields CDR1 SNHLY and CDR2 FYNNEI. CDR3 size: 11 residues. The germline V and J ends were trimmed by 3 bases and 3 bases, with 3 bases remaining between them. The CDR3 DNA sequence: TGTGCCAGCAGTGAGTTCTACGAGCAGTACTTC. Protein sequence: CASSEFYEQYF.

J is TRBJ2-7 and V is TRBV11-3; 7 positions match TRBD1. V lost 8 bases to trimming and J lost 1 base; unmatched junction nucleotides: 11. This CDR3 is 15 amino acids long. The germline V gene encodes CDR1 SGHNT and CDR2 YENEEA. The CDR3 coding sequence is TGTGCCAGCTCGCCCAGGGACAGTCCATCCTACGAGCAGTACTTC. This translates into CASSPRDSPSYEQYF.

This clone was picked up many times. The V and J genes are TRBV10-2 and TRBJ1-5; the D is unclear. Looked up from germline, CDR1 is WSHSY and CDR2 is SAAADI. This CDR3 spans 14 amino acids. Trimming cost V 4 bases and J 4 bases, with 11 bases left between them. CDR3 in amino acids: CASSGSGWNQPQHF. CDR3 nucleotides: TGCGCCAGCAGTGGTTCTGGGTGGAATCAGCCCCAGCATTTT.

The chain employs TRBV5-1 and TRBJ2-1, with 9 positions matching TRBD2. This CDR3 is built from 17 residues. V lost 1 base, J lost 1 base, and 6 bases stayed unmatched. The germline CDR1 and CDR2 sequences are SGHRS and YFSETQ. The chain's CDR3 is CASSLSLAGQSYNEQFF. In DNA form, the CDR3 reads TGCGCCAGCAGCTTGAGTCTAGCGGGGCAATCCTACAATGAGCAGTTCTTC. Drawing the rest from reference TRBV5-1 and TRBJ2-1, the complete variable domain is KAGVTQTPRYLIKTRGQQVTLSCSPISGHRSVSWYQQTPGQGLQFLFEYFSETQRNKGNFPGRFSGRQFSNSRSEMNVSTLELGDSALYLCASSLSLAGQSYNEQFFGPGTRLTVL.

The chain employs TRBV5-1 and TRBJ2-7, with TRBD2 matching over 11 bases. Germline values: CDR1 SGHRS, CDR2 YFSETQ. V shed 5 bases and J 2 bases; nucleotides not matched to a gene: 6. This CDR3 has 15 amino acids. The CDR3 here is CASSLLAGVAYEQYF. The CDR3 DNA reads as TGCGCCAGCAGTTTACTAGCGGGAGTTGCCTACGAGCAGTACTTC.

The V call is TRBV5-1, the J call TRBJ2-1; no firm D call. V lost 2 bases and J lost 6, with 9 bases in between. CDR1 and CDR2 (germline): SGHRS, YFSETQ. This CDR3 comprises 13 residues. This CDR3 reads CASSFTGRNEQFF. The CDR3 DNA follows: TGCGCCAGCAGCTTCACGGGTCGCAATGAGCAGTTCTTC.

The chain carries TRBV10-1 and TRBJ1-5, with D tentatively TRBD1 (6 bases). The CDR3 is made up of 13 amino acids. CDR1 is WNHNN and CDR2 is SYGVQD in the germline V gene (reference sequence). The V end was cut by 0 bases, the J end by 9 bases, with 9 bases between. CDR3 sequence: CASSESARGPQHF. The CDR3 DNA is TGCGCCAGCAGTGAGTCGGCCAGGGGGCCCCAGCATTTT.

This clone was observed once. V usage is TRBV4-2 and J usage is TRBJ2-2; 11 nucleotides line up with TRBD1. This CDR3 comprises 16 residues. The V gene end was trimmed by 4 bases and the J gene end by 7 bases; junction bases not matched to a gene: 8. Looked up from germline, CDR1 is LGHNA and CDR2 is YNFKEQ. CDR3 sequence reads: CASSPGQGGGGGELFF. In DNA, the CDR3 is TGTGCCAGCAGCCCGGGACAGGGGGGCGGAGGCGGGGAGCTGTTTTTT.

The chain uses TRBV10-2 and TRBJ2-1; no reliable D call. In germline, CDR1 is WSHSY, CDR2 SAAADI. Trimming left V 3 bases short and J 5 bases short, with 8 bases between. The CDR3 totals 13 residues. CDR3 sequence reads: CASSDWANNEQFF. The CDR3, as DNA: TGCGCCAGCAGTGATTGGGCAAACAATGAGCAGTTCTTC.

This clone has only a few counts. The chain combines TRBV27 with TRBJ2-3; D not resolved. Germline V gene sequence: CDR1 MNHEY, CDR2 SMNVEV (reference sequence). This CDR3 comprises 14 residues. The V and J ends lost 5 bases and 2 bases respectively, with 11 bases between them. The DNA for the CDR3 is TGTGCCAGCAGTCCCCGACTCCCCACAGATACGCAGTATTTT. This sequence encodes CASSPRLPTDTQYF.

This sequence joins TRBV7-6 and TRBJ2-1; D ambiguous. Trimming removed 1 base from V and 10 bases from J, with 8 bases in between. Germline CDR1 reads SGHVS; CDR2 reads FNYEAQ. This CDR3 region has 12 residues. The CDR3 is CASSLGLREQFF. CDR3 DNA sequence: TGTGCCAGCAGCTTAGGGCTTCGGGAGCAGTTCTTC.

V and J are TRBV10-3 and TRBJ1-1; no firm D call. The germline V gene encodes CDR1 ENHRY and CDR2 SYGVKD. The CDR3 is 12 amino acids. Trimming pared 4 bases from V and 1 base from J, leaving 4 bases between. CDR3 sequence reads: CAISARNTEAFF. The CDR3, as DNA: TGTGCCATCAGTGCTAGGAACACTGAAGCTTTCTTT.